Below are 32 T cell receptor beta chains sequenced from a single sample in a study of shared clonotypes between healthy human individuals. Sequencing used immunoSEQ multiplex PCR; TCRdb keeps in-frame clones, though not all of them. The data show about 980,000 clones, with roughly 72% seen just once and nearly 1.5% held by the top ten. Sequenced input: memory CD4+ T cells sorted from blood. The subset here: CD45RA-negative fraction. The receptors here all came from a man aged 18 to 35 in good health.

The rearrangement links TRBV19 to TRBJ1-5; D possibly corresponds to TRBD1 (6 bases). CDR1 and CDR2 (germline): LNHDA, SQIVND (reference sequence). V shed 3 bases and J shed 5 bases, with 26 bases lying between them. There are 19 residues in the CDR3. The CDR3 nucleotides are TGTGCCAGTAGTATCCTCGAAGGACAGATCTCGAAAGCTGATCAGCCCCAGCATTTT. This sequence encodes CASSILEGQISKADQPQHF.

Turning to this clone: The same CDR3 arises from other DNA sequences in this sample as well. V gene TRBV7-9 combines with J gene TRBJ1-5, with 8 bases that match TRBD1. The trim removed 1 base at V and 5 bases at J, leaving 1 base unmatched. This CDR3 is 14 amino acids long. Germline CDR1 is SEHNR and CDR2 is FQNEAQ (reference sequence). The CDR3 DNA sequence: TGTGCCAGCAGCTTAGACAGGGGGGATCAGCCCCAGCATTTT. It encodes CASSLDRGDQPQHF.

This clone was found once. CDR3 sequence: CASSPRQDRDGYTF. The CDR3 nucleotides are TGTGCCAGCAGCCCGCGTCAGGACAGGGATGGCTACACCTTC. The chain has TRBV7-8 and TRBJ1-2; 8 bases are a match to TRBD1. Germline values: CDR1 SGHVS, CDR2 FQNEAQ. The CDR3 loop spans 14 amino acids. Germline trimming cut 5 bases from V and 6 bases from J; bases unmatched to any gene: 8.

DNA of the CDR3: TGCAGTGCTAGCCGAGATACCGAGCAGTACTTC. Translated, it gives CSASRDTEQYF. V usage is TRBV20-1 and J usage is TRBJ2-7, with D unresolved. Germline assignment: CDR1 DFQATT and CDR2 SNEGSKA (reference sequence). Trimming removed 3 bases at V and 6 bases at J, with 9 bases between. CDR3 size: 11 residues.

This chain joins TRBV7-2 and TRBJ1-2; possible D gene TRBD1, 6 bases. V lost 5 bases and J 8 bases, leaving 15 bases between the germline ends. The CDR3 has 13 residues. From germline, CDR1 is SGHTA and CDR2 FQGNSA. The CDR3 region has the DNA TGTGCCAGCAGCCGCCGTGGGGGGCACGGCTACACCTTC. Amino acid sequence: CASSRRGGHGYTF.

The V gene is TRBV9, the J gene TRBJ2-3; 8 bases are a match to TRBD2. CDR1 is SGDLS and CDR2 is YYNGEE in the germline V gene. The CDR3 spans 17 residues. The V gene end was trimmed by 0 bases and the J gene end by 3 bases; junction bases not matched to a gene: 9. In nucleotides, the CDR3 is TGTGCCAGCAGCGTAGGCTTTAGCGGGGAGAATACAGATACGCAGTATTTT. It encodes CASSVGFSGENTDTQYF.

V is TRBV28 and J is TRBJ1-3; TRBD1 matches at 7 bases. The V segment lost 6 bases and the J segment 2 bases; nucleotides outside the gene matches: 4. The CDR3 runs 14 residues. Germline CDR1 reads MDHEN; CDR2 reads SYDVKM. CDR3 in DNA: TGTGCCAGCAGCATGACAGGGACTGGAAACACCATATATTTT. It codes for CASSMTGTGNTIYF.

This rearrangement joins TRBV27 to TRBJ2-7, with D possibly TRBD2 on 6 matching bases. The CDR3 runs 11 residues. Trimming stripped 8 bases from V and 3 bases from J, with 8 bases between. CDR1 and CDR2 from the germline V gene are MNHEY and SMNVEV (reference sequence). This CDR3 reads CASSRGYEQYF. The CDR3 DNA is TGTGCCAGCTCGCGGGGCTACGAGCAGTACTTC.

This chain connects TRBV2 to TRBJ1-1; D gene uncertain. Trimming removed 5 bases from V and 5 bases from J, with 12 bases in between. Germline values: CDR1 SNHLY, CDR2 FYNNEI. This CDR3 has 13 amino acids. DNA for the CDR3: TGTGCCAGCAGTTTGTCCGGGTCTACTGAAGCTTTCTTT. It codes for CASSLSGSTEAFF.

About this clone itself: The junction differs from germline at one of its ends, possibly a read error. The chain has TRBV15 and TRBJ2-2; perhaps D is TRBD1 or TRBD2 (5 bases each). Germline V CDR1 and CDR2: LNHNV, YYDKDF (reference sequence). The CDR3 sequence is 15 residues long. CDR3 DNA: TGTGCCACCAGCTCCCGGGACGACCCTTACCGGGGAGCTGTTTTT. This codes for CATSSRDDPYRGAVF.

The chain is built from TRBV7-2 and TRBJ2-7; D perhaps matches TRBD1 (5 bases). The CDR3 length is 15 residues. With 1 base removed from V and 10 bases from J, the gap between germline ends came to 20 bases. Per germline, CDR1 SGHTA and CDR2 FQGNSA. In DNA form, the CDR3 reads TGTGCCAGCAGCTTAGGGGGCCAGGCCGGGTCCCTCCAGTACTTC. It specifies CASSLGGQAGSLQYF. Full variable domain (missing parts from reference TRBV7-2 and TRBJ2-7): GAGVSQSPSNKVTEKGKDVELRCDPISGHTALYWYRQSLGQGLEFLIYFQGNSAPDKSGLPSDRFSAERTGGSVSTLTIQRTQQEDSAVYLCASSLGGQAGSLQYFGPGTRLTVT.

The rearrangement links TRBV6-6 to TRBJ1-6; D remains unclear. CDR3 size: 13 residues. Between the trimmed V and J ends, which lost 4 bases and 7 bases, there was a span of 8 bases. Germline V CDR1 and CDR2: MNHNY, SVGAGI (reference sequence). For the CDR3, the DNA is TGTGCCAGCAGTTTTCCCCTCAATTCACCCCTCCACTTT. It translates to CASSFPLNSPLHF.

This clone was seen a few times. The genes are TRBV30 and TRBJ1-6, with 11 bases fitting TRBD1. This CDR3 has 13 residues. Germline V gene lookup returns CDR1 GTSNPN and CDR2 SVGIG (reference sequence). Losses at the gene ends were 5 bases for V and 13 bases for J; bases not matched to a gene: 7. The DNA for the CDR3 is TGTGCCTGGGCAGGACAGGGGGCAGAGCCCCTCCACTTT. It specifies CAWAGQGAEPLHF.

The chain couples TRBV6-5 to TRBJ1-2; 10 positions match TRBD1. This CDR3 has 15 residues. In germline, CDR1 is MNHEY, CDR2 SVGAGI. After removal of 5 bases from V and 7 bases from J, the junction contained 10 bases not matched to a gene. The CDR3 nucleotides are TGTGCCAGCAGTCACCCCGGGACAGGGGTGGTTGGCTACACCTTC. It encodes CASSHPGTGVVGYTF.

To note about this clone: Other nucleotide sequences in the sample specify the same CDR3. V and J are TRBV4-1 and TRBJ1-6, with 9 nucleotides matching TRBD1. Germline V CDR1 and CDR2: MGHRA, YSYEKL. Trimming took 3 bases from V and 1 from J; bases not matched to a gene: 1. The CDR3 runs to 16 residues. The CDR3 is CASSQGQGSYNSPLHF. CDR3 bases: TGCGCCAGCAGCCAGGGACAGGGTTCCTATAATTCACCCCTCCACTTT.

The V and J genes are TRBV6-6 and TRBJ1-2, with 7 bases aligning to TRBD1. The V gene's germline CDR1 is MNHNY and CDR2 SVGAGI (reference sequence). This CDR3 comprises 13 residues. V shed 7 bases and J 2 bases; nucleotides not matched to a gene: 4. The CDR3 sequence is CASTMDRNYGYTF. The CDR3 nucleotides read TGTGCCAGCACTATGGACAGGAACTATGGCTACACCTTC.

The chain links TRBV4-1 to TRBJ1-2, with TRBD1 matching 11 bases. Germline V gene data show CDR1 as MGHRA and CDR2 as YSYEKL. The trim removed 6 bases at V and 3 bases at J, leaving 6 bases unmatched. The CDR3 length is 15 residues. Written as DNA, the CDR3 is TGCGCCAGCAGGACACCGGGACAGGGGGACTATGGCTACACCTTC. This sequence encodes CASRTPGQGDYGYTF.

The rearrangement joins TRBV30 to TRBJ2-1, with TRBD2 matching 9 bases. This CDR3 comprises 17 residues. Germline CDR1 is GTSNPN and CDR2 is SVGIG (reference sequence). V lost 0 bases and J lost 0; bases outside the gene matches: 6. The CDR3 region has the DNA TGTGCCTGGAGTGTACGAGGTAGCGGGAGCTCCTACAATGAGCAGTTCTTC. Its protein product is CAWSVRGSGSSYNEQFF. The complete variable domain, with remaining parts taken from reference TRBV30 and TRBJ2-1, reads SQTIHQWPATLVQPVGSPLSLECTVEGTSNPNLYWYRQAAGRGLQLLFYSVGIGQISSEVPQNLSASRPQDRQFILSSKKLLLSDSGFYLCAWSVRGSGSSYNEQFFGPGTRLTVL.

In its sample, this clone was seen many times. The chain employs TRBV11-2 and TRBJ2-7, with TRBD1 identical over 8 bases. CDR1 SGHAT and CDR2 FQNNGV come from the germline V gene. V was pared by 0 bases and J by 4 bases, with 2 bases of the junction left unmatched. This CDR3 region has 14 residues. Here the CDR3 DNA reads TGTGCCAGCAGCTTAGACAGGGGGCTTTACGAGCAGTACTTC. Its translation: CASSLDRGLYEQYF.

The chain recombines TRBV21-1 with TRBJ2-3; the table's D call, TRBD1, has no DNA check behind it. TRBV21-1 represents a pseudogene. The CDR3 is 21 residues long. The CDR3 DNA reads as TGTGCCAGCCCCTCAAAAGTTGGGAAGACAGGGGCGCTTGTGGGCACAGATACGCAGTATTTT. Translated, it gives CASPSKVGKTGALVGTDTQYF.

The CDR3 reads CASSVSGAYEQYF. The CDR3 DNA reads TGTGCCAGCAGTGTGTCCGGGGCCTACGAGCAGTACTTC. The chain uses TRBV6-1 and TRBJ2-7; perhaps TRBD2 as D (5 bases). Germline V CDR1 and CDR2: MNHNS, SASEGT. Between the trimmed V and J ends, which lost 4 bases and 2 bases, there was a span of 9 bases. The CDR3 has 13 residues.

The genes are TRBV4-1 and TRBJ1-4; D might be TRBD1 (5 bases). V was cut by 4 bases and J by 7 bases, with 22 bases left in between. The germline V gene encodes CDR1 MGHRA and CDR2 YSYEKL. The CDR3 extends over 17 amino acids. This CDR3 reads CASSRPGTGSGGEKLFF. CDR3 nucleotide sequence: TGCGCCAGCAGCCGTCCCGGGACCGGTTCGGGCGGTGAAAAACTGTTTTTT.

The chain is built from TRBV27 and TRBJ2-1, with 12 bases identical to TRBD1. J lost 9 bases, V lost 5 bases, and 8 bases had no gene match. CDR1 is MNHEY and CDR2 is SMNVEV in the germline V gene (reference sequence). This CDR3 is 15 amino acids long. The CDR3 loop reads CASSPGTGGRGEQFF. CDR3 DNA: TGTGCCAGCAGTCCCGGGACAGGGGGCAGGGGTGAGCAGTTCTTC.

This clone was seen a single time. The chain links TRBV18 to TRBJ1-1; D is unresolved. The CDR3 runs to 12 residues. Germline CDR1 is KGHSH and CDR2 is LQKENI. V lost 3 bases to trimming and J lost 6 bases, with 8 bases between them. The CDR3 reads CASSPLLAEAFF. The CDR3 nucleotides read TGTGCCAGCTCACCCTTGTTGGCTGAAGCTTTCTTT.

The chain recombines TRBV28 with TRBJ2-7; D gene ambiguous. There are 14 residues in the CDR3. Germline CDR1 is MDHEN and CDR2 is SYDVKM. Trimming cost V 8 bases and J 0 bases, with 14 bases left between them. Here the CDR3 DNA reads TGTGCCAGCTTTGCTCGGACGGGCTCCTACGAGCAGTACTTC. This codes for CASFARTGSYEQYF.

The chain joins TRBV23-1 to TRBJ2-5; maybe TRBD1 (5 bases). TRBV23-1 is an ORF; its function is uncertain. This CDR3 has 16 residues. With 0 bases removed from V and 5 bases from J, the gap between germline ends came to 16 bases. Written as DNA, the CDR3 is TGCGCCAGCAGTCAATCGCTCCCCGACAGAGAGGAGACCCAGTACTTC. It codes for CASSQSLPDREETQYF.

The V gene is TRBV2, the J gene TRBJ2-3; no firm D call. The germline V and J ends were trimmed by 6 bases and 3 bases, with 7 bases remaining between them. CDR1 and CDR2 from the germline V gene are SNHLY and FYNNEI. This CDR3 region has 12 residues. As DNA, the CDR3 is TGTGCCAGCAGGACCCTAACAGATACGCAGTATTTT. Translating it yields CASRTLTDTQYF.

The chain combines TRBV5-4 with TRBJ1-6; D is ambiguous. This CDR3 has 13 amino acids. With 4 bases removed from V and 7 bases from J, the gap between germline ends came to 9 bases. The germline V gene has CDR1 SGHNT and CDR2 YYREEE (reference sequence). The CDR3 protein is CASSIGWNSPLHF. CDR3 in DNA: TGTGCCAGCAGCATCGGTTGGAATTCACCCCTCCACTTT.

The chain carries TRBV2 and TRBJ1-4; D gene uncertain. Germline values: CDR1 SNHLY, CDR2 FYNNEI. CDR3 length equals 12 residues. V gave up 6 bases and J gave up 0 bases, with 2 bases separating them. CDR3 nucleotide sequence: TGTGCCAGCAGCACAACTAATGAAAAACTGTTTTTT. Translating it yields CASSTTNEKLFF.

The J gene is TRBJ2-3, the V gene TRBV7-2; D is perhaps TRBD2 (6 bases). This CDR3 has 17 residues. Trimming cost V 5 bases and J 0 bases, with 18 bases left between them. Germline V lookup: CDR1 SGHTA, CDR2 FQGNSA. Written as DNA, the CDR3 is TGTGCCAGCAGCCTTCGGGACTCCCAGCGAAGCACAGATACGCAGTATTTT. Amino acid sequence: CASSLRDSQRSTDTQYF.

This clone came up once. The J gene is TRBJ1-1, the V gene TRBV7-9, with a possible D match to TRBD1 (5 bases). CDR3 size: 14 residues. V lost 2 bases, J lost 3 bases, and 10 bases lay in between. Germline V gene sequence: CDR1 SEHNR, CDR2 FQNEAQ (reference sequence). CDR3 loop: CASSLRGSDTEAFF. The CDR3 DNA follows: TGTGCCAGCAGCTTAAGGGGCTCGGACACTGAAGCTTTCTTT.

CDR3 DNA sequence: TGTGCCAGCAGAAGTTCTGGGATTAGCAATCAGCCCCAGCATTTT. Its translation is CASRSSGISNQPQHF. The V gene is TRBV6-6, the J gene TRBJ1-5, with no clear D. V was trimmed by 6 bases and J by 0 bases, leaving 12 bases between them. The CDR3 contains 15 residues. Germline lookup yields CDR1 MNHNY and CDR2 SVGAGI (reference sequence).